A single T cell receptor (beta chain) is shown here with its context. What it recognizes is unknown. The source of the sample is a study of cytomegalovirus exposure and HLA in healthy donors. Background on the study: Sequencing of about 179 million T cells in an earlier analysis found about 120 million unique TCR beta sequences. Study outcomes and limitations: In a later analysis, HLA-C alleles had the fewest associated TCRs, DRB1 alleles the most. V- and J-gene trimming in TCR beta was tied to a missense DCLRE1C variant by an analysis performed later.

The PCR ran on 60 Vbeta and 13 Jbeta primers. This table comes from immunoSEQ multiplex PCR, and its TCRdb copy is limited to in-frame clones, with some not included. Counted here are under 150,000 clones, 75% to 85% occurring once; the ten biggest clones make up roughly 6.2%. There are 15 residues in the CDR3. Germline loops: CDR1 SGHKS, CDR2 YYEKEE (reference sequence). With V trimmed by 4 bases and J by 8 bases, 14 bases remained unmatched. V usage is TRBV5-5 and J usage is TRBJ1-2; TRBD1 agrees at 7 bases. Material: PBMCs. This receptor was identified in a middle-aged woman in good health and CMV-seropositive. The CDR3 spells CASSNTGQTIEGYTF. The CDR3 nucleotides are TGTGCCAGCAGCAATACGGGACAGACAATAGAAGGCTACACCTTC.